The 20 T cell receptor beta chains below come from one sample, sequenced in a study of T cell clonotyping in hematopoietic cell transplantation. Clones were sequenced by immunoSEQ multiplex PCR, and TCRdb holds only the in-frame ones, with some missing. The data contain several thousand clones, approximately 87% of them seen just once; the ten biggest clones take up 5.5%. This sample comprised PBMCs, obtained 100 days after allogeneic stem cell transplant. These receptors were taken from a male patient in his fifties who had an allogeneic stem cell transplant from a related donor, so the T cells may come from the graft donor. Some clones in this sample may be carry-over from other donors' samples.

The chain carries TRBV6-1 and TRBJ1-1; no definite D call. Germline lookup yields CDR1 MNHNS and CDR2 SASEGT. The length of the CDR3 is 11 residues. The V and J ends lost 6 bases and 11 bases respectively, with 13 bases between them. CDR3 loop: CASSQGSWAFF. In DNA form, the CDR3 reads TGTGCCAGCAGCCAAGGGTCATGGGCTTTCTTT.

This clone is labeled medium-sized. The chain has TRBV30 and TRBJ1-2; 8 positions match TRBD1. V lost 4 bases to trimming and J lost 7 bases; unmatched junction nucleotides: 11. Germline assignment: CDR1 GTSNPN and CDR2 SVGIG (reference sequence). The CDR3 totals 14 residues. Here the CDR3 DNA reads TGTGCCTGGATTTTCCCAGGGGGCCAACGTGGCTACACCTTC. It yields the protein CAWIFPGGQRGYTF.

The J gene is TRBJ2-5, the V gene TRBV6-6, with 9 nucleotides matching TRBD2. Germline assignment: CDR1 MNHNY and CDR2 SVGAGI (reference sequence). The CDR3 runs to 14 residues. The junction had 5 bases not matched to a gene; V was cut back by 4 bases and J by 5 bases. CDR3 coding DNA: TGTGCCAGCAGTTCCAGCGGGGGGCGGGAGACCCAGTACTTC. It yields the protein CASSSSGGRETQYF.

This chain connects TRBV27 to TRBJ1-2, with a tentative D call TRBD1 (5 bases). The ends were cut back, 3 bases at V and 6 bases at J, with 14 bases in the middle. The CDR3 is 14 amino acids. CDR1 and CDR2 from the germline V gene are MNHEY and SMNVEV (reference sequence). CDR3 amino acids: CASSFRGEGNGYTF. The CDR3 bases are TGTGCCAGCAGTTTTCGAGGGGAGGGCAATGGCTACACCTTC.

This clone has a handful of counts. The chain has TRBV9 and TRBJ1-2, with TRBD1 matching over 7 bases. This CDR3 has 14 residues. The V gene end was trimmed by 0 bases and the J gene end by 8 bases; junction bases not matched to a gene: 7. Germline V gene sequence: CDR1 SGDLS, CDR2 YYNGEE. This chain's CDR3 is CASSVATGTVGYTF. As DNA, the CDR3 is TGTGCCAGCAGCGTAGCGACAGGGACCGTAGGCTACACCTTC.

The chain links TRBV4-1 to TRBJ2-5; TRBD2 matches at 7 bases. The DNA end lines up better with TRBJ2-7; the J call may be wrong. This CDR3 is built from 18 residues. Germline CDR1 MGHRA, CDR2 YSYEKL. CDR3 sequence reads: CASSHEPLGGASGYEQYF. The CDR3 DNA reads as TGCGCCAGCAGCCACGAGCCACTCGGCGGGGCTAGCGGCTACGAGCAGTACTTC.

This rearrangement joins TRBV7-6 to TRBJ2-2; a weak D match, TRBD2 (6 bases). The CDR3 extends over 17 amino acids. Germline V gene data show CDR1 as SGHVS and CDR2 as FNYEAQ. V lost 1 base, J lost 0 bases, and 12 bases lay in between. As DNA, the CDR3 is TGTGCCAGCAGCTTAGACGTCGGGGGTTCGAACACCGGGGAGCTGTTTTTT. This codes for CASSLDVGGSNTGELFF.

Remarks on this clone: Other DNA sequences in this specimen translate into the identical CDR3. V and J are TRBV25-1 and TRBJ2-1; D may be TRBD2 (7 bases). The germline V and J ends were trimmed by 1 base and 6 bases, with 16 bases remaining between them. This CDR3 has 16 amino acids. CDR1 and CDR2 from the germline V gene are MGHDK and SYGVNS. The CDR3 nucleotides read TGTGCCAGCAGTGAATCTGTGGCGGGGGCGGTCAATGAGCAGTTCTTC. It specifies CASSESVAGAVNEQFF.

Written as DNA, the CDR3 is TGCAGCGTTGGCCAGGGGTCCGGGGAGCTGTTTTTT. Encoded protein: CSVGQGSGELFF. V gene TRBV29-1 combines with J gene TRBJ2-2, with D perhaps TRBD1 (6 bases). The length of the CDR3 is 12 residues. V dropped 4 bases and J dropped 6 bases, with 9 bases sitting between them. Germline-derived CDR1 and CDR2 are SQVTM and ANQGSEA.

This rearrangement joins TRBV25-1 to TRBJ2-5; tentative D call: TRBD1 (6 bases). Trimming took off 1 base at V and 4 bases at J, with 13 bases between the two ends. The CDR3 length is 15 residues. CDR1 MGHDK and CDR2 SYGVNS come from the germline V gene. As DNA, the CDR3 is TGTGCCAGCAGTGAATGGGGGCTAGGAGGAGAGACCCAGTACTTC. It translates to CASSEWGLGGETQYF.

The rearrangement links TRBV30 to TRBJ2-7; the match to TRBD2 covers 8 bases. The V segment lost 0 bases and the J segment 3 bases; nucleotides outside the gene matches: 7. Germline loops: CDR1 GTSNPN, CDR2 SVGIG (reference sequence). There are 15 residues in the CDR3. The CDR3 protein is CAWSVGSGTYYEQYF. For the CDR3, the DNA is TGTGCCTGGAGTGTTGGTAGCGGGACGTACTACGAGCAGTACTTC.

The J gene is TRBJ2-7, the V gene TRBV4-1; D is possibly TRBD2 (5 bases). The CDR3 has 14 amino acids. The germline gives CDR1 MGHRA, CDR2 YSYEKL. Trimming took off 8 bases at V and 1 base at J, with 15 bases between the two ends. This CDR3 reads CASGPSTVSYEQYF. DNA for the CDR3: TGCGCCAGCGGCCCTAGCACAGTTTCCTACGAGCAGTACTTC.

The V gene is TRBV4-2, the J gene TRBJ2-7, with D hard to call. Trimming took off 0 bases at V and 4 bases at J, with 7 bases between the two ends. Germline values: CDR1 LGHNA, CDR2 YNFKEQ. The CDR3 is 13 residues long. This CDR3 is CASSQDPPYEQYF. The CDR3 bases are TGTGCCAGCAGCCAAGATCCTCCTTACGAGCAGTACTTC.

The chain links TRBV2 to TRBJ2-2, with D perhaps assigned TRBD1 or TRBD2 (5 bases each). This CDR3 contains 14 residues. V was pared by 1 base and J by 7 bases, with 10 bases between. Germline V gives CDR1 SNHLY, CDR2 FYNNEI. The CDR3 is CASSEGGQGGELFF. CDR3 nucleotides: TGTGCCAGCAGTGAAGGAGGGCAGGGCGGGGAGCTGTTTTTT. Complete variable domain (other parts from reference TRBV2 and TRBJ2-2): EPEVTQTPSHQVTQMGQEVILRCVPISNHLYFYWYRQILGQKVEFLVSFYNNEISEKSEIFDDQFSVERPDGSNFTLKIRSTKLEDSAMYFCASSEGGQGGELFFGEGSRLTVL.

As to this clone: A much bigger clone sits one base away, suggesting this may be a read error. Other DNA sequences from this sample encode an identical CDR3 as well. The chain uses TRBV6-5 and TRBJ2-3, with a possible D match to TRBD2 (6 bases). The CDR3 has 14 amino acids. Germline loops: CDR1 MNHEY, CDR2 SVGAGI. This chain's CDR3 is CASRLSGSGDTQYF. The CDR3 nucleotides are TGCGCCAGCAGACTGTCTGGTAGCGGAGATACGCAGTATTTT.

V is TRBV30 and J is TRBJ2-4, with TRBD2 matching 7 bases. Unmatched junction bases numbered 7, after V lost 2 bases and J lost 0 bases. The CDR3 has 16 amino acids. Germline CDR1 reads GTSNPN; CDR2 reads SVGIG (reference sequence). The CDR3 DNA reads as TGTGCCTGGAGTAAGGGAGGGAATTTAGCCAAAAACATTCAGTACTTC. Translation gives CAWSKGGNLAKNIQYF. Using reference TRBV30 and TRBJ2-4 for the parts outside the CDR3, the full variable domain is SQTIHQWPATLVQPVGSPLSLECTVEGTSNPNLYWYRQAAGRGLQLLFYSVGIGQISSEVPQNLSASRPQDRQFILSSKKLLLSDSGFYLCAWSKGGNLAKNIQYFGAGTRLSVL.

The chain combines TRBV29-1 with TRBJ2-1; 10 nucleotides match TRBD2. The CDR3 runs to 13 residues. Per germline, CDR1 SQVTM and CDR2 ANQGSEA. Unmatched junction bases numbered 10, after V lost 3 bases and J lost 14 bases. CDR3 residues: CSVDERGGLAEFF. CDR3 sequence (DNA): TGCAGCGTTGACGAGCGGGGGGGCCTTGCGGAGTTCTTC.

CDR3 coding DNA: TGTGCCAGCAGCTTCATGGAACGGGAGCAGTACTTC. Encoded protein: CASSFMEREQYF. This chain uses TRBV5-6 with TRBJ2-7, with D unclear. Germline V gives CDR1 SGHDT, CDR2 YYEEEE. V was cut by 2 bases and J by 7 bases, with 10 bases left in between. The length of the CDR3 is 12 residues.

This clone was seen a single time. The chain combines TRBV5-6 with TRBJ2-5, with 10 bases fitting TRBD1. J was trimmed by 5 bases and V by 3 bases; bases with no gene match: 4. This CDR3 is built from 14 residues. CDR1 is SGHDT, CDR2 YYEEEE, per germline. This CDR3 is CASSSTGGAETQYF. The CDR3 DNA sequence: TGTGCCAGCAGCTCGACAGGGGGCGCGGAGACCCAGTACTTC.

The V and J genes are TRBV6-5 and TRBJ2-3, with TRBD1 matching 8 bases. The CDR3 sequence is 14 residues long. Looked up from germline, CDR1 is MNHEY and CDR2 is SVGAGI. The V gene end was trimmed by 7 bases and the J gene end by 2 bases; junction bases not matched to a gene: 5. This chain's CDR3 is CASNRQGHTDTQYF. Here the CDR3 DNA reads TGTGCCAGCAATAGACAGGGGCACACAGATACGCAGTATTTT.